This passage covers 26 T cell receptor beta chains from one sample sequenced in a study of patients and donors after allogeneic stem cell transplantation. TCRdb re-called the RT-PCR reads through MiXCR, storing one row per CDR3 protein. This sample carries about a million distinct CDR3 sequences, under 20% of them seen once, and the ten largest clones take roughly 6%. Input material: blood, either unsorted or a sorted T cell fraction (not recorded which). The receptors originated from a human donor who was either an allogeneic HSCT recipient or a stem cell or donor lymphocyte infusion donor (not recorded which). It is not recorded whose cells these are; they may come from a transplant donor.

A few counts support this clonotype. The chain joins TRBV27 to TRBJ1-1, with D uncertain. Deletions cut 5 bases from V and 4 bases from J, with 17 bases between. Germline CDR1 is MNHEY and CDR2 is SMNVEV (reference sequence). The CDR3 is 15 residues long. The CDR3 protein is CASSPIKKRSTEAFF. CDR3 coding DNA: TGTGCCAGCAGTCCCATAAAAAAAAGGAGCACTGAAGCTTTCTTT.

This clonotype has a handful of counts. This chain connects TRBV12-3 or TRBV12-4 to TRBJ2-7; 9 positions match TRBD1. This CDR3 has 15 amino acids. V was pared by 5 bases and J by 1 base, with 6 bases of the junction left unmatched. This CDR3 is CASSREQGASYEQYF. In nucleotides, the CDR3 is TGTGCCAGCAGTCGGGAACAGGGGGCTTCCTACGAGCAGTACTTC.

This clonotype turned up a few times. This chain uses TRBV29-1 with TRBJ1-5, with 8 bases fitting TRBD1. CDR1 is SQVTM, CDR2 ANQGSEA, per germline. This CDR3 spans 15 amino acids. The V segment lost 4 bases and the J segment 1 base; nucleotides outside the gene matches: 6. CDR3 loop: CSVVTTGGSNQPQHF. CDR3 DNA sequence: TGCAGCGTTGTTACCACAGGGGGAAGCAATCAGCCCCAGCATTTT.

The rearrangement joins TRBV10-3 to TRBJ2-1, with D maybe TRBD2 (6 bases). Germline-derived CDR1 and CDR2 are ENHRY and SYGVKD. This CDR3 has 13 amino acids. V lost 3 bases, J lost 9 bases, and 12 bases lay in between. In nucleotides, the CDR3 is TGTGCCATCAGTGATACGGCGGGGCTTGAGCAGTTCTTC. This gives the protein CAISDTAGLEQFF.

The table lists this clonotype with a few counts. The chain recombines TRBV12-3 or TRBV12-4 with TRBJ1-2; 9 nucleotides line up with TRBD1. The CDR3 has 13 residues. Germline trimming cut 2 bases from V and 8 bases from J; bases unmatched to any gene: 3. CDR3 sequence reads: CASSLSTGGGYTF. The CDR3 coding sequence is TGTGCCAGCAGTTTATCGACAGGGGGAGGCTACACCTTC.

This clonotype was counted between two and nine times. DNA of the CDR3: TGCAGTGCTAAAGATGACAGGTCTCTGAGCGCTTTCTTT. Translation: CSAKDDRSLSAFF. V is TRBV20-1 and J is TRBJ1-1, with D possibly being TRBD1 (6 bases). CDR3 length: 13 residues. Germline CDR1 DFQATT, CDR2 SNEGSKA (reference sequence). V lost 4 bases to trimming and J lost 11 bases, with 20 bases between them.

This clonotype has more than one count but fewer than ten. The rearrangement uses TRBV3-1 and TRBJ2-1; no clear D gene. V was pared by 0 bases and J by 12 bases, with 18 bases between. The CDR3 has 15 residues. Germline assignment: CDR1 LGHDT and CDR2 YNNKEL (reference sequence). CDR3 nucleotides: TGTGCCAGCAGCCAAGATTGGTCGGGCGACGTTGGGCAGTTCTTC. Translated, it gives CASSQDWSGDVGQFF.

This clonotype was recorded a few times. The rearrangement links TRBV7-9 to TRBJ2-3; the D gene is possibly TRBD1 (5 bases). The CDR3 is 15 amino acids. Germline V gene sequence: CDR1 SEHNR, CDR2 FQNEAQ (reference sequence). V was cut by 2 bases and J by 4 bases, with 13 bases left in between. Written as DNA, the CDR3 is TGTGCCAGCAGCTTAAGGGGATTTGGCCCAGATACGCAGTATTTT. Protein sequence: CASSLRGFGPDTQYF.

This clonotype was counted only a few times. The CDR3 coding sequence is TGCAGCGGCGGAAAGGGGGGCAGCTTTAACACTGAAGCTTTCTTT. As protein: CSGGKGGSFNTEAFF. The V gene is TRBV29-1, the J gene TRBJ1-1; D possibly corresponds to TRBD1 (6 bases). Germline CDR1 and CDR2: SQVTM and ANQGSEA. CDR3 length: 15 amino acids. Trimming removed 7 bases at V and 2 bases at J, with 20 bases between.

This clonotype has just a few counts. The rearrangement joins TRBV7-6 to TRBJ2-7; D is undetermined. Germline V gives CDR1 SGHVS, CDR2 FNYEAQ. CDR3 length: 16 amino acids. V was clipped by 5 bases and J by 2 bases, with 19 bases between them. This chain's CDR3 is CASSPLKGRATYEQYF. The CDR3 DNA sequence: TGTGCCAGCAGCCCCCTGAAGGGCAGAGCTACCTACGAGCAGTACTTC. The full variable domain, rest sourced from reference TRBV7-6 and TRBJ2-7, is GAGVSQSPRYKVTKRGQDVALRCDPISGHVSLYWYRQALGQGPEFLTYFNYEAQQDKSGLPNDRFSAERPEGSISTLTIQRTEQRDSAMYRCASSPLKGRATYEQYFGPGTRLTVT.

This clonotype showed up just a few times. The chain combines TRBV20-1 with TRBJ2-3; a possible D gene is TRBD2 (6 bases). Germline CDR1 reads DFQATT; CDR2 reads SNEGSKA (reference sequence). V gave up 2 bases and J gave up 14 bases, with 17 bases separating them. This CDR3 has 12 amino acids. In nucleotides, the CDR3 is TGCAGTGCTAGAATAAGAAGCGGAGGGGTGTATTTT. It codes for CSARIRSGGVYF.

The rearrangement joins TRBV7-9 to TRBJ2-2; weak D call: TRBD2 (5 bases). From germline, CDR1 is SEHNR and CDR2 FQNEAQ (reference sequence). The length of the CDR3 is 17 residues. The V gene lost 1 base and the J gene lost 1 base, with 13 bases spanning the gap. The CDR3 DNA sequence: TGTGCCAGCAGCTTAGTTGGCGTCGGGAAGAACACCGGGGAGCTGTTTTTT. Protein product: CASSLVGVGKNTGELFF.

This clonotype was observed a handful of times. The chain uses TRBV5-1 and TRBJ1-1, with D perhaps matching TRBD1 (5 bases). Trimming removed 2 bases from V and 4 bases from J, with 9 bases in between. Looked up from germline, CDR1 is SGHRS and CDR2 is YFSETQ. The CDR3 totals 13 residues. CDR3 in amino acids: CASSFVRGTEAFF. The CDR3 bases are TGCGCCAGCAGCTTTGTTAGGGGCACTGAAGCTTTCTTT.

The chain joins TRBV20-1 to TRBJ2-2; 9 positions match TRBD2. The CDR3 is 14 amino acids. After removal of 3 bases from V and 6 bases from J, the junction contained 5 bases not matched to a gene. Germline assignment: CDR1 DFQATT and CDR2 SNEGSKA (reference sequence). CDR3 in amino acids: CSARGIAGAGELFF. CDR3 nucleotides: TGCAGTGCTAGGGGGATAGCGGGAGCCGGGGAGCTGTTTTTT.

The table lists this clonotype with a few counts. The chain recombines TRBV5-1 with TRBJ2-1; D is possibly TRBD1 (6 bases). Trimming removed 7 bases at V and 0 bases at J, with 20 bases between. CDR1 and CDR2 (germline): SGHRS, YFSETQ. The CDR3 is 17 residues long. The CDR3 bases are TGCGCCAGCTTCGACCGAATGGGGGCTAGCTCCTACAATGAGCAGTTCTTC. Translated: CASFDRMGASSYNEQFF.

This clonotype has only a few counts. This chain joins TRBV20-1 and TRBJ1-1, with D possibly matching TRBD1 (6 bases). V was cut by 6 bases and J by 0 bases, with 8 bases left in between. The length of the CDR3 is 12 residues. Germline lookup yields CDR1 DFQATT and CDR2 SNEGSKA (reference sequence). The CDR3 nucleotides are TGCAGTGCGCCAGGGGTGAACACTGAAGCTTTCTTT. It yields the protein CSAPGVNTEAFF.

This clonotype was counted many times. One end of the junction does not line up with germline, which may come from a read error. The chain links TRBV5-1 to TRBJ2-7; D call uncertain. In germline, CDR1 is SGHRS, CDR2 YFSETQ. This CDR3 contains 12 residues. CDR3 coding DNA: TGTGCCAGCAGTCTCGGGCAGTACGAGCAGTACTTC. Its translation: CASSLGQYEQYF. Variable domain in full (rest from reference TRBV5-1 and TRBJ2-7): KAGVTQTPRYLIKTRGQQVTLSCSPISGHRSVSWYQQTPGQGLQFLFEYFSETQRNKGNFPGRFSGRQFSNSRSEMNVSTLELGDSALYLCASSLGQYEQYFGPGTRLTVT.

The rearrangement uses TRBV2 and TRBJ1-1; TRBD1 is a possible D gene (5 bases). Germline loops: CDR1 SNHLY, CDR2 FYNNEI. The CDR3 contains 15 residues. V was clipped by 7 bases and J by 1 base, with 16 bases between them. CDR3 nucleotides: TGTGCCAGCATGCCCCTTGACAGAACGAACACTGAAGCTTTCTTT. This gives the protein CASMPLDRTNTEAFF. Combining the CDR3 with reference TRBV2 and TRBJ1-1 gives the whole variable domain EPEVTQTPSHQVTQMGQEVILRCVPISNHLYFYWYRQILGQKVEFLVSFYNNEISEKSEIFDDQFSVERPDGSNFTLKIRSTKLEDSAMYFCASMPLDRTNTEAFFGQGTRLTVV.

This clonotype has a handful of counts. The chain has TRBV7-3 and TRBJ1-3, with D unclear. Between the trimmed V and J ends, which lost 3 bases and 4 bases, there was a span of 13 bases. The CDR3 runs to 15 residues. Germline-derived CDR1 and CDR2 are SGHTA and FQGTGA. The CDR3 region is CASSLGPRIGNTIYF. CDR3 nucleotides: TGTGCCAGCAGCTTGGGCCCACGGATCGGAAACACCATATATTTT. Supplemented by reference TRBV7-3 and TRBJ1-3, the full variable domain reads GAGVSQTPSNKVTEKGKYVELRCDPISGHTALYWYRQSLGQGPEFLIYFQGTGAADDSGLPNDRFFAVRPEGSVSTLKIQRTERGDSAVYLCASSLGPRIGNTIYFGEGSWLTVV.

The CDR3 sequence: CSARANGQETQYF. CDR3 nucleotide sequence: TGCAGTGCTAGAGCAAACGGGCAAGAGACCCAGTACTTC. The chain carries TRBV20-1 and TRBJ2-5; D gene unclear. Trimming took 1 base from V and 2 from J, leaving 8 bases between them. There are 13 residues in the CDR3. The V gene's germline CDR1 is DFQATT and CDR2 SNEGSKA (reference sequence).

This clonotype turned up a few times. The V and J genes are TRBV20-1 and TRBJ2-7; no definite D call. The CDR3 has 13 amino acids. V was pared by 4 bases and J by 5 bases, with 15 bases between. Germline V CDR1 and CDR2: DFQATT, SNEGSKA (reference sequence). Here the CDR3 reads CSAILQSLHEQYF. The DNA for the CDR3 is TGCAGTGCTATTTTGCAGTCTCTCCACGAGCAGTACTTC.

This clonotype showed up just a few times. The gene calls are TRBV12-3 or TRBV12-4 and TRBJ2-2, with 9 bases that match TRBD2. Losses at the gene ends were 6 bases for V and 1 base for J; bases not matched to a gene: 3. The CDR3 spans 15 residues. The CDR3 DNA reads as TGTGCCAGCAGGGGTAGCGGGAGGAACACCGGGGAGCTGTTTTTT. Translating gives CASRGSGRNTGELFF.

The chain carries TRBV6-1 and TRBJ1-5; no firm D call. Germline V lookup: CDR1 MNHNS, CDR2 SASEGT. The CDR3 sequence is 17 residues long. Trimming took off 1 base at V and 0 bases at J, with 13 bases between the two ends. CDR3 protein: CASSEDRQLYSNQPQHF. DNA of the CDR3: TGTGCCAGCAGTGAAGATCGGCAGCTATATAGCAATCAGCCCCAGCATTTT.

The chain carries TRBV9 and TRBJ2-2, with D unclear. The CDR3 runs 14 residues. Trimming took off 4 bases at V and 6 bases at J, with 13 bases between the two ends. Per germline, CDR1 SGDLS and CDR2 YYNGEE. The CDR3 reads CASSPNPSSGELFF. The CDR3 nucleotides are TGTGCCAGCAGCCCAAACCCCTCGTCCGGGGAGCTGTTTTTT.

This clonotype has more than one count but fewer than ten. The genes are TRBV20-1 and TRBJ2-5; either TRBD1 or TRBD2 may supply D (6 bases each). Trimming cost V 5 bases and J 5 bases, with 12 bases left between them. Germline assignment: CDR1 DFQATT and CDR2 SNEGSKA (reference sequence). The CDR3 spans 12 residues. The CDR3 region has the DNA TGCAGTGCTCTCCAGGGGAGGGAGACCCAGTACTTC. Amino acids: CSALQGRETQYF.

For the CDR3, the DNA is TGTGCCAGCAGCACGGGACAGGGGGCGCTTCCCCAGTACTTC. It translates to CASSTGQGALPQYF. The rearrangement uses TRBV7-2 and TRBJ2-7, with 12 bases identical to TRBD1. The CDR3 is made up of 14 amino acids. V was clipped by 5 bases and J by 10 bases; unmatched bases: 9. Germline V lookup: CDR1 SGHTA, CDR2 FQGNSA.